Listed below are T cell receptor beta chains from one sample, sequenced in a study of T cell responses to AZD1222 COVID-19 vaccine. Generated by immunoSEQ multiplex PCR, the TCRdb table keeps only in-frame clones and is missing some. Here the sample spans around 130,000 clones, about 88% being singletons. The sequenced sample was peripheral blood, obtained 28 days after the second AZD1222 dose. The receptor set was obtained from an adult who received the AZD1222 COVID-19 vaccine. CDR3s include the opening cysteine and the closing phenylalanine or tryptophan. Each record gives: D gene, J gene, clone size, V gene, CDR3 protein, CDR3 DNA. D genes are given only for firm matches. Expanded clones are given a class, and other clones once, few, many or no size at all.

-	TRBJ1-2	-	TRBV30	CAWSVGGDYGYTF	TGTGCCTGGAGTGTAGGGGGAGACTATGGCTACACCTTC
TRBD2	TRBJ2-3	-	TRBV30	CAFTGGNTDTQYF	TGTGCCTTCACGGGGGGGAACACAGATACGCAGTATTTT
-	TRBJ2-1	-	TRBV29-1	CSLDREGNEQFF	TGCAGCCTGGACAGGGAGGGCAATGAGCAGTTCTTC
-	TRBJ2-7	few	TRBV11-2	CASSLGPGEQYF	TGTGCCAGCAGCTTGGGGCCTGGCGAGCAGTACTTC
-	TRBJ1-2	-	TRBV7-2	CASSLIREADGYTF	TGTGCCAGCAGCTTAATCCGGGAGGCGGATGGCTACACCTTC
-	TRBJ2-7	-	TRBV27	CASSFRGDNREQYF	TGTGCCAGCAGTTTCCGGGGGGACAACCGCGAGCAGTACTTC
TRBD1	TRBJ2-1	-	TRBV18	CASSPRQGAYNEQFF	TGTGCCAGCTCACCTCGACAGGGGGCGTACAATGAGCAGTTCTTC
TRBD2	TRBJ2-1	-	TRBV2	CASQGLAGGNEQFF	TGTGCCAGCCAAGGACTAGCGGGGGGGAATGAGCAGTTCTTC
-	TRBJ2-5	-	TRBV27	CASSSLLPPVGEYF	TGTGCCAGCAGTTCCCTCCTCCCTCCGGTAGGGGAGTACTTC
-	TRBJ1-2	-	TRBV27	CASSLSGGAWYGYTF	TGTGCCAGCAGTTTATCGGGGGGCGCTTGGTATGGCTACACCTTC
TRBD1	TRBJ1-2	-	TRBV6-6	CASSGGTGANYGYTF	TGTGCCAGCAGTGGAGGGACAGGCGCTAACTATGGCTACACCTTC
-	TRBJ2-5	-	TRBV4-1	CASSQAGRLNLQETQYF	TGCGCCAGCAGCCAAGCTGGACGCCTAAACCTTCAAGAGACCCAGTACTTC
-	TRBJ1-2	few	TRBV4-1	CASSQEISRVLSYGYTF	TGCGCCAGCAGCCAAGAGATTTCAAGGGTCCTAAGCTATGGCTACACCTTC
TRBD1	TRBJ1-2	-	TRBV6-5	CASRRDRGNYGYTF	TGTGCCAGCAGACGGGACAGGGGGAACTATGGCTACACCTTC
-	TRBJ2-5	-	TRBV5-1	CASSLLGEAETQYF	TGCGCCAGCAGCTTGTTAGGGGAAGCAGAGACCCAGTACTTC
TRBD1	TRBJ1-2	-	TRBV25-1	CASSDPLGQGKGYTF	TGTGCCAGCAGTGACCCCCTTGGACAGGGTAAAGGCTACACCTTC
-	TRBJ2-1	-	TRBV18	CASSSRDSSSYNEQFF	TGTGCCAGCTCATCCCGGGACTCGAGCTCCTACAATGAGCAGTTCTTC
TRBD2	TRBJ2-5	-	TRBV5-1	CASSSGPGLAGDQETQYF	TGCGCCAGCAGCTCGGGCCCGGGACTAGCGGGGGACCAAGAGACCCAGTACTTC
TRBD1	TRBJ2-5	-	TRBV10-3	CAISEGGQGKETQYF	TGTGCCATCAGTGAGGGTGGACAGGGGAAAGAGACCCAGTACTTC
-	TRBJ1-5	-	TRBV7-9	CASSLVGDSNQPQHF	TGTGCCAGCAGCTTAGTGGGGGATAGCAATCAGCCCCAGCATTTT
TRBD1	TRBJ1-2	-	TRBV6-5	CASSLRTGLGYGYTF	TGTGCCAGCAGCCTCAGGACAGGGCTAGGCTATGGCTACACCTTC
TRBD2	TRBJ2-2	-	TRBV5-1	CASSFQSGGPKNTGELFF	TGCGCCAGCAGCTTCCAATCGGGGGGACCCAAGAACACCGGGGAGCTGTTTTTT
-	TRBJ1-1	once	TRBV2	CASRWGGNTEAFF	TGTGCCAGCAGATGGGGGGGGAACACTGAAGCTTTCTTT
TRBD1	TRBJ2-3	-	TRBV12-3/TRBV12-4	CASSGDRGWVQYF	TGTGCCAGCAGCGGGGACAGAGGGTGGGTGCAGTATTTT
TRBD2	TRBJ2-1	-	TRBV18	CASSLRRGLAIGEQFF	TGTGCCAGCTCGCTGAGAAGGGGACTAGCAATTGGCGAGCAGTTCTTC
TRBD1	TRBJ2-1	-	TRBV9	CASSVTGTGNYNEQFF	TGTGCCAGCAGCGTCACCGGGACAGGGAACTACAATGAGCAGTTCTTC
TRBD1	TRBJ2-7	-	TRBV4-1	CASSQEGAAGTGAYYEQYF	TGCGCCAGCAGCCAAGAAGGAGCGGCCGGGACAGGGGCTTACTACGAGCAGTACTTC
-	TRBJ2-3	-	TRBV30	CAWSGGNLWGTQYF	TGTGCCTGGAGTGGAGGGAACCTTTGGGGTACGCAGTATTTT
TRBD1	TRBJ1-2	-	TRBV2	CASRTTGEGGYTF	TGTGCCAGCAGAACGACAGGGGAAGGTGGCTACACCTTC
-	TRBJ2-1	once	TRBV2	CASGSWDNEQFF	TGTGCCAGCGGGAGTTGGGACAATGAGCAGTTCTTC
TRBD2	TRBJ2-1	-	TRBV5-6	CASSLVGLAGNYNEQFF	TGTGCCAGCAGCTTGGTGGGACTAGCGGGAAACTACAATGAGCAGTTCTTC
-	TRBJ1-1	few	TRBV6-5	CASSYSDWNTEAFF	TGTGCCAGCAGTTACTCCGACTGGAACACTGAAGCTTTCTTT
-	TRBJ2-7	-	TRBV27	CASSFRTAASYEQYF	TGTGCCAGCAGTTTTCGGACAGCCGCCTCCTACGAGCAGTACTTC
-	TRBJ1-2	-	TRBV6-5	CASTANYGYTF	TGTGCCAGCACGGCGAACTATGGCTACACCTTC
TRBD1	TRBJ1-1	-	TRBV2	CASSEQGVEAFF	TGTGCCAGCAGTGAACAGGGGGTAGAAGCTTTCTTT
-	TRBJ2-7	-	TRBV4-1	CASSQDEGVTYEQYF	TGCGCCAGCAGCCAAGATGAGGGGGTCACCTACGAGCAGTACTTC